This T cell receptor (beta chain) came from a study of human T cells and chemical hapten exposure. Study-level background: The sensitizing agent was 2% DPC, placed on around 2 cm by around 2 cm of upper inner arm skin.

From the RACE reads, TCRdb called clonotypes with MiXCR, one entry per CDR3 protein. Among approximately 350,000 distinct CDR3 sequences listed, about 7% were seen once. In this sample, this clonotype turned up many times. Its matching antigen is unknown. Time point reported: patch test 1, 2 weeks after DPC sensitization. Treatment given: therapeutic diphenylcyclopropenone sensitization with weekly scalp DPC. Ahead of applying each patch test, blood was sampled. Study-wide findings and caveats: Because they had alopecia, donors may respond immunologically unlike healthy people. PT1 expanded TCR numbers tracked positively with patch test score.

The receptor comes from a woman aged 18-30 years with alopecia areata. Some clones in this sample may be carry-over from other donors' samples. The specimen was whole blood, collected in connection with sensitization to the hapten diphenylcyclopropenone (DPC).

DNA of the CDR3: TGTGCCAGCAGCCTTTCCGGACTAGCGGGATCCGGAAAAATAAATGAGCAGTTCTTC. It encodes CASSLSGLAGSGKINEQFF. This chain uses TRBV4-2 with TRBJ2-1; 12 bases match TRBD2. Unmatched junction bases numbered 17, after V lost 4 bases and J lost 7 bases. Germline CDR1 and CDR2: LGHNA and YNFKEQ. The CDR3 is 19 amino acids.